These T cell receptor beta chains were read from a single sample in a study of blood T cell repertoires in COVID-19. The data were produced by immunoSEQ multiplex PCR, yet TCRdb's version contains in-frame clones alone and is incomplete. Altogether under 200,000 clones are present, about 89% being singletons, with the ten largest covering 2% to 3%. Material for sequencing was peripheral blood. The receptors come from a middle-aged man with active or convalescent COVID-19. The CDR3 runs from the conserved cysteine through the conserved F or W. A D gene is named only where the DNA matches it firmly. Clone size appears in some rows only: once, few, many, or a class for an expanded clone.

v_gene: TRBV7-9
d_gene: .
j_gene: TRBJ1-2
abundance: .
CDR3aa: CASSFIGRDYGYTF
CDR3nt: TGTGCCAGCAGCTTTATTGGCCGTGACTATGGCTACACCTTC

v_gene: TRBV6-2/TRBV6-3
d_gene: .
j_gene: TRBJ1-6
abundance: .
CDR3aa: CASSYRGISPLHF
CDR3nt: TGTGCCAGCAGTTACAGGGGGATCTCACCCCTCCACTTT

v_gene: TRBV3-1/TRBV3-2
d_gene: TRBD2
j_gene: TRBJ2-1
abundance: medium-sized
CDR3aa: CASSPGLAGGPEFF
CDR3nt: TGTGCCAGCAGCCCCGGACTAGCGGGGGGGCCGGAGTTCTTC

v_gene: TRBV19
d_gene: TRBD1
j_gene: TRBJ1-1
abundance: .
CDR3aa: CASSTTQGAYTEAFF
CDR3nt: TGTGCCAGTAGTACCACCCAGGGGGCCTACACTGAAGCTTTCTTT

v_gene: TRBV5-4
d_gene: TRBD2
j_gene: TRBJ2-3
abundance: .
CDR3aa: CASSLSPAGGTDTQYF
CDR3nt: TGTGCCAGCAGCTTGTCCCCAGCGGGGGGCACAGATACGCAGTATTTT

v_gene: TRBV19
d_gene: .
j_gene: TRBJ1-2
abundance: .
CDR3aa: CASTPAGYGYTF
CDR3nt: TGTGCCAGTACCCCCGCGGGATATGGCTACACCTTC

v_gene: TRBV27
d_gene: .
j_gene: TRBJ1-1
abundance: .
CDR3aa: CASSLRQGWNTEAFF
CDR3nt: TGTGCCAGCAGTTTAAGGCAGGGATGGAACACTGAAGCTTTCTTT

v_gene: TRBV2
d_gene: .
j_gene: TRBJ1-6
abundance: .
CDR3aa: CASSPSRGPTTSPLHF
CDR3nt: TGTGCCAGCAGTCCTAGCCGAGGGCCGACCACATCACCCCTCCACTTT

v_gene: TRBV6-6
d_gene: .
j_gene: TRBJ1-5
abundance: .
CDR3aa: CASSSLDGQNQPQHF
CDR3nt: TGTGCCAGCAGTTCCCTGGACGGACAAAATCAGCCCCAGCATTTT

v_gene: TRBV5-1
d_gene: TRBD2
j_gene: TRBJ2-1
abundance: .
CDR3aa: CASSLASGGRSSYNEQFF
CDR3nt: TGCGCCAGCAGCTTGGCTAGCGGGGGGCGGAGCTCCTACAATGAGCAGTTCTTC

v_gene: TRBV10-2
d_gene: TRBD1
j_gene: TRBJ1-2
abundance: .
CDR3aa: CASSEQGSSVYYGYTF
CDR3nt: TGCGCCAGCAGTGAACAGGGGAGTTCAGTTTACTATGGCTACACCTTC

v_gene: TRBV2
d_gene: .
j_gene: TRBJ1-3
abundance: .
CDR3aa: CASSEARQASGNTIYF
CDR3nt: TGTGCCAGCAGTGAGGCCAGACAGGCCTCTGGAAACACCATATATTTT

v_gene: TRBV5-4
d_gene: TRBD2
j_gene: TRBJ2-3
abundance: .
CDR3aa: CASSQKLAGDPGDTQYF
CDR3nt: TGTGCCAGCAGCCAAAAACTAGCGGGGGACCCAGGAGATACGCAGTATTTT

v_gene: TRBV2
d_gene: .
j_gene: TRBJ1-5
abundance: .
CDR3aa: CASNAGENQPQHF
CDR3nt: TGTGCCAGCAATGCAGGGGAGAATCAGCCCCAGCATTTT

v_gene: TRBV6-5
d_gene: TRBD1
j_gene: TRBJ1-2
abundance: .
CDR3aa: CASSRTGYGYTF
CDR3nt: TGTGCCAGCAGTAGGACAGGGTATGGCTACACCTTC

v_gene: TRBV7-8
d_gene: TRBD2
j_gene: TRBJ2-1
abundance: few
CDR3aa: CASSFVRGGINNEQFF
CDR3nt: TGTGCCAGCAGCTTCGTACGGGGGGGAATAAACAATGAGCAGTTCTTC

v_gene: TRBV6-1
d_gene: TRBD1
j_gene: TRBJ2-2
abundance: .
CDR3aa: CASSELRQGARTGELFF
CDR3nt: TGTGCCAGCAGTGAACTCCGCCAGGGGGCAAGGACCGGGGAGCTGTTTTTT

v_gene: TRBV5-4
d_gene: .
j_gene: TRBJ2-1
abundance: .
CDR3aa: CASSPDRNNEQFF
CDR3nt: TGTGCCAGCAGCCCGGACAGAAACAATGAGCAGTTCTTC

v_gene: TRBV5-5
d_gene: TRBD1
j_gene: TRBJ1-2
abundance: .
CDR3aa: CASSRTGVEGYTF
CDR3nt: TGTGCCAGCAGCCGGACAGGGGTTGAAGGCTACACCTTC

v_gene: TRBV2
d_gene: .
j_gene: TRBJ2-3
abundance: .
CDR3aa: CASAQVRDTQYF
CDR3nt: TGTGCCAGTGCCCAGGTCAGGGATACGCAGTATTTT

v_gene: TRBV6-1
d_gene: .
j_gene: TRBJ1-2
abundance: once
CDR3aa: CASSEADRIGYGYTF
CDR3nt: TGTGCCAGCAGTGAGGCCGACAGGATAGGGTATGGCTACACCTTC

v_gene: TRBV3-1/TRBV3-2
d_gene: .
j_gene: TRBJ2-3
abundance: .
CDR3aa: CASSQGGGRTDTQYF
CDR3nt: TGTGCCAGCAGCCAAGGAGGGGGACGCACAGATACGCAGTATTTT

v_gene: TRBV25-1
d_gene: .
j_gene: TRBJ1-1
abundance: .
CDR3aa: CASSEFRMGGNTEAFF
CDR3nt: TGTGCCAGCAGTGAGTTCAGGATGGGAGGGAACACTGAAGCTTTCTTT

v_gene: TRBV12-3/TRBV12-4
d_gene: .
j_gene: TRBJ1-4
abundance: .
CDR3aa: CASSRQGLGKLFF
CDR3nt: TGTGCCAGCAGTCGCCAGGGGTTAGGAAAACTGTTTTTT

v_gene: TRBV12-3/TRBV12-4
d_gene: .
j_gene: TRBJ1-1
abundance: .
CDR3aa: CASSGQIAEAFF
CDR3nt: TGTGCCAGCAGTGGACAGATCGCTGAAGCTTTCTTT

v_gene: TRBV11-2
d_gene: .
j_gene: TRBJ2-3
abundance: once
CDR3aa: CASSLGVGGDGTDTQYF
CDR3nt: TGTGCCAGCAGCTTAGGGGTCGGCGGGGATGGGACAGATACGCAGTATTTT

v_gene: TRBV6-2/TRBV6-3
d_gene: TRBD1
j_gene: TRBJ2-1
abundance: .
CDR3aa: CASSYFMRSGTGAMNEQFF
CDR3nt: TGTGCCAGCAGTTACTTTATGAGGAGTGGGACAGGGGCTATGAATGAGCAGTTCTTC

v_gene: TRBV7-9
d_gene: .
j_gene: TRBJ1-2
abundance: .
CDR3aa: CATYNPILTNYGYTF
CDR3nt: TGTGCCACCTATAATCCGATCCTAACTAACTATGGCTACACCTTC

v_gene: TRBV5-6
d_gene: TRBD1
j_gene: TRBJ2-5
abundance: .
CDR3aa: CASSHDRVETQYF
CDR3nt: TGTGCCAGCAGCCACGACAGGGTTGAGACCCAGTACTTC

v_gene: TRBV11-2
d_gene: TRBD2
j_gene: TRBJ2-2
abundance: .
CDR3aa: CASSRSGGMNGELFF
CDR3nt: TGTGCCAGCAGCCGTAGCGGGGGGATGAACGGGGAGCTGTTTTTT

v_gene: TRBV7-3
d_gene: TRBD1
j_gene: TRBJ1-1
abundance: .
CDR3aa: CASSLAPGQEAFF
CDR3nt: TGTGCCAGCAGCTTAGCGCCGGGACAGGAAGCTTTCTTT

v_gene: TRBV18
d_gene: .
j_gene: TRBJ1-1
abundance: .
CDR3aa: CASTREVVAGGGEAFF
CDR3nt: TGTGCCAGCACCCGAGAGGTGGTCGCCGGGGGGGGTGAAGCTTTCTTT

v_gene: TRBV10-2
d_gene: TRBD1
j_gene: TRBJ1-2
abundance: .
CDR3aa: CASSESRQGARGYTF
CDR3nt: TGCGCCAGCAGTGAGTCACGGCAGGGGGCGCGAGGCTACACCTTC

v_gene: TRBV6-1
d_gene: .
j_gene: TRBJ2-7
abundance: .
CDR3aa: CASSERGGKSSYEQYF
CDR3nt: TGTGCCAGCAGTGAACGGGGCGGGAAGAGCTCCTACGAGCAGTACTTC

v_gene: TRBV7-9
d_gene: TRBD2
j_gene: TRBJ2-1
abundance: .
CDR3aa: CASSPGSGGTYNEQFF
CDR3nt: TGTGCCAGCAGCCCCGGTAGCGGGGGGACCTACAATGAGCAGTTCTTC

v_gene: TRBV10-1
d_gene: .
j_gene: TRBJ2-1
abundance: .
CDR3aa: CASSEGVGAGTPNEQFF
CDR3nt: TGCGCCAGCAGTGAAGGAGTTGGGGCAGGGACTCCTAATGAGCAGTTCTTC

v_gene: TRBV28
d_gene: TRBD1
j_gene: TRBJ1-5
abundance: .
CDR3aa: CASRASTGDPSNQPQHF
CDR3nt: TGTGCCAGCAGGGCCTCAACAGGGGATCCCAGCAATCAGCCCCAGCATTTT

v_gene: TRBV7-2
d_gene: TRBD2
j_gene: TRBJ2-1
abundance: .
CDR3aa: CASSSAGGLQFF
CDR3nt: TGTGCCAGCAGCTCGGCGGGGGGCCTTCAGTTCTTC

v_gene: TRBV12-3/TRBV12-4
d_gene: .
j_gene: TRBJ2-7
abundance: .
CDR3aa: CASSPGYEQYF
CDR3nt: TGTGCCAGCAGCCCAGGGTACGAGCAGTACTTC

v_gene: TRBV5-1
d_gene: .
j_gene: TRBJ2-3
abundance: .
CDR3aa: CASSLVSDRTDTQYF
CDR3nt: TGCGCCAGCAGCTTGGTTAGCGATCGCACAGATACGCAGTATTTT

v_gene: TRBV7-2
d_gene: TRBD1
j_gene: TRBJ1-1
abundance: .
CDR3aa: CASSDRDRGRGAEAFF
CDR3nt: TGTGCCAGCAGCGACCGGGACAGGGGGCGAGGGGCTGAAGCTTTCTTT

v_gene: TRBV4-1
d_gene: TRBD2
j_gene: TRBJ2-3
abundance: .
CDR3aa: CASSPRLAVSTDTQYF
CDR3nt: TGCGCCAGCAGCCCCCGTCTAGCGGTGAGCACAGATACGCAGTATTTT

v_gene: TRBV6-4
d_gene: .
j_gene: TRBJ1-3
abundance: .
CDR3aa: CASSDSGGSGNTIYF
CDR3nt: TGTGCCAGCAGTGACTCGGGGGGCTCTGGAAACACCATATATTTT

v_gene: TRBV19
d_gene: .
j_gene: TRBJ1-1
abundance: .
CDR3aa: CASRSQALTEAFF
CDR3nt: TGTGCCAGTAGGAGTCAGGCTTTAACTGAAGCTTTCTTT

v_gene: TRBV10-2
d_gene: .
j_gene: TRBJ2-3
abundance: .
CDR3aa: CASRASLGQIASTDTQYF
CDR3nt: TGCGCCAGCAGAGCCTCCCTGGGGCAGATTGCTAGCACAGATACGCAGTATTTT

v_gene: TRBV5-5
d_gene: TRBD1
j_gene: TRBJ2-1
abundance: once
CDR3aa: CASSPGQALVNEQFF
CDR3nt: TGTGCCAGCAGCCCGGGACAGGCCTTAGTTAATGAGCAGTTCTTC

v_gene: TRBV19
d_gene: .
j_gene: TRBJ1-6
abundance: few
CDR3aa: CASTPGVGSGGPYSPLHF
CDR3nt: TGTGCCAGTACCCCAGGCGTGGGGTCCGGGGGTCCTTATTCACCCCTCCACTTT

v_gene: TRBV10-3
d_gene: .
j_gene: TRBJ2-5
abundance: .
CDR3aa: CASQGRKGNQETQYF
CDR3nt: TGTGCCAGCCAGGGGCGAAAGGGGAACCAAGAGACCCAGTACTTC

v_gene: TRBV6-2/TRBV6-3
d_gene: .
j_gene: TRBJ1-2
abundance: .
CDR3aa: CASSYGRQYGYTF
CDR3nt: TGTGCCAGCAGTTACGGGAGGCAGTATGGCTACACCTTC

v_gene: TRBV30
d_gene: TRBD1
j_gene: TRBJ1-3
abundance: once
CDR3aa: CAWSASTGGLGNTIYF
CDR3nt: TGTGCCTGGAGTGCATCAACAGGGGGCCTTGGAAACACCATATATTTT

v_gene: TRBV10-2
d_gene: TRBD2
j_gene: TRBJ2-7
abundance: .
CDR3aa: CASSGVAGVGEQYF
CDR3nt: TGCGCCAGCAGTGGGGTAGCGGGGGTCGGGGAGCAGTACTTC

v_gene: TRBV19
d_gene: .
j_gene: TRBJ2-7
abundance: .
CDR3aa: CASSMVAVSSYEQYF
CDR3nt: TGTGCCAGTAGTATGGTAGCGGTGAGCTCCTACGAGCAGTACTTC

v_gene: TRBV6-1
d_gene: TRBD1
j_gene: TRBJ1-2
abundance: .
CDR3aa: CASSELRGLGYTF
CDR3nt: TGTGCCAGCAGTGAATTGAGGGGGCTCGGCTACACCTTC

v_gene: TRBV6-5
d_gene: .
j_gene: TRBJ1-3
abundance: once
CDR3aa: CATYRQASGNTIYF
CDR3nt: TGTGCCACTTACCGACAGGCTAGCGGAAACACCATATATTTT